This T cell receptor (beta chain) came from a study of radiotherapy plus CTLA-4 blockade in lung cancer. Overall study: Objective responses were documented in about 18% of patients, with disease control in about 31%. Broader study findings: Blood saw expansion of tumor-derived TCR clones after radiotherapy plus ipilimumab. Early blood T cell clone dynamics reportedly forecast response best, with interferon-beta.

Note on this clone: The target antigen is unknown.

Ipilimumab-mediated CTLA-4 blockade plus focal radiation was given to patients having chemo-refractory metastatic non-small-cell lung cancer. Only in-frame clones appear in the TCRdb table, and some are missing; sequencing was by immunoSEQ multiplex PCR. The sample records 35,000 or so clones, approximately 89% being singletons. This specimen was peripheral blood, taken from a patient treated with radiotherapy plus ipilimumab. This receptor was identified in a human donor with non-small cell lung cancer who had stable disease on radiotherapy plus ipilimumab.

The CDR3 region is CASSPNRALNTGELFF. The CDR3 coding sequence is TGTGCCAGCAGTCCCAACAGGGCCCTGAACACCGGGGAGCTGTTTTTT. The chain carries TRBV27 and TRBJ2-2; possibly TRBD1 for D (6 bases). The CDR3 has 16 residues. Germline loops: CDR1 MNHEY, CDR2 SMNVEV (reference sequence). The V and J ends lost 5 bases and 1 base respectively, with 14 bases between them.